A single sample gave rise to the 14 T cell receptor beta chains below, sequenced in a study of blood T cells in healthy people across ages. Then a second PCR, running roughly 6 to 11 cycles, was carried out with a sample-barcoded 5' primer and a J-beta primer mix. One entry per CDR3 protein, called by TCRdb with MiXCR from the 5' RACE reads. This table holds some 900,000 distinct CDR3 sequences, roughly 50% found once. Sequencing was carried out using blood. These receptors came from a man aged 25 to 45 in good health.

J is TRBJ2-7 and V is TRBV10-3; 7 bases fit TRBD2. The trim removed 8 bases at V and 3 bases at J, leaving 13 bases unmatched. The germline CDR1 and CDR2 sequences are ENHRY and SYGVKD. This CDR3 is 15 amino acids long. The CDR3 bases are TGTGCCATCGGCCCTGCGGGGGACCCTAACTACGAGCAGTACTTC. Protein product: CAIGPAGDPNYEQYF.

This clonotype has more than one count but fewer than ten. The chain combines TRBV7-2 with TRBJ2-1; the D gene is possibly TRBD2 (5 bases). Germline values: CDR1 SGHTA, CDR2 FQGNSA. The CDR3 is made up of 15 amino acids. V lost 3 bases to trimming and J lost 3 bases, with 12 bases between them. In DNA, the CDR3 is TGTGCCAGCAGCTTCAGGACTGCGGTCTACAATGAGCAGTTCTTC. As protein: CASSFRTAVYNEQFF. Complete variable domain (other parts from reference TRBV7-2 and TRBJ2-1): GAGVSQSPSNKVTEKGKDVELRCDPISGHTALYWYRQSLGQGLEFLIYFQGNSAPDKSGLPSDRFSAERTGGSVSTLTIQRTQQEDSAVYLCASSFRTAVYNEQFFGPGTRLTVL.

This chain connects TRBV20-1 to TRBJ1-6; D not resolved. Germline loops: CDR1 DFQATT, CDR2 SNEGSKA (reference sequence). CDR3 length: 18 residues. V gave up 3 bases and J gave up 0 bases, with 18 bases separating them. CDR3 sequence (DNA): TGCAGTGCTAGTGCGGTAACCGCTTCTAGCTCCTATAATTCACCCCTCCACTTT. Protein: CSASAVTASSSYNSPLHF.

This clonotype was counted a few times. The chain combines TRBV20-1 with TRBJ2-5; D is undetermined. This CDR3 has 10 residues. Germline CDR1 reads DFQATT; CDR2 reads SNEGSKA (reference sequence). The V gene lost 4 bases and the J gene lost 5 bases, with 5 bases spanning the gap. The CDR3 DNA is TGCAGTGCTATCAGGGAGACCCAGTACTTC. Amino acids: CSAIRETQYF.

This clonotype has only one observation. CDR3 in DNA: TGTGCCAGCAGCTTAGTTAGGGATAGCAATGAGCAGTTCTTC. Its protein is CASSLVRDSNEQFF. V gene TRBV7-8 combines with J gene TRBJ2-1; D is unresolved. The CDR3 is 14 amino acids. CDR1 and CDR2 from the germline V gene are SGHVS and FQNEAQ. V lost 1 base and J lost 6, with 10 bases in between.

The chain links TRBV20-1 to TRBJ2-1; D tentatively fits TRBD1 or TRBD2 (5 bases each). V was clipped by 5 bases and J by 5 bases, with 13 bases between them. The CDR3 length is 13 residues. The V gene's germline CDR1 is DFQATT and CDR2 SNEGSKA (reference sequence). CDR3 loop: CSAPDYRHNEQFF. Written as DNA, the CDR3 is TGCAGTGCTCCTGACTACAGGCACAATGAGCAGTTCTTC.

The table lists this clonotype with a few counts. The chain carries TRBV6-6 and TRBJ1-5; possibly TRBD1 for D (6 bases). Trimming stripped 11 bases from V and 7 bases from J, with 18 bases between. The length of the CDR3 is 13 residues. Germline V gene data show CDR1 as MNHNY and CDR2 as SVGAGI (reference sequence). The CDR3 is CASLGGGRQPQHF. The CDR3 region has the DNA TGTGCCTCCCTGGGAGGGGGACGGCAGCCCCAGCATTTT.

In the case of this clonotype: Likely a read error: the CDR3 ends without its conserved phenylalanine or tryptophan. Written as DNA, the CDR3 is TGTGCCAGCAGCTTGGGCACCTACACTGAAGCTTTCTCT. Its protein is CASSLGTYTEAFS. The chain has TRBV5-5 and TRBJ1-1; D gene uncertain. Germline V gene lookup returns CDR1 SGHKS and CDR2 YYEKEE (reference sequence). CDR3 length: 13 residues. Trimming took 0 bases from V and 3 from J, leaving 6 bases between them.

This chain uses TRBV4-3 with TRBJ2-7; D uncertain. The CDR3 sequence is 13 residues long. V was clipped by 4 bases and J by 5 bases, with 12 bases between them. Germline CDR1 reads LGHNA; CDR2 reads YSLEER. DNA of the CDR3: TGCGCCAGCAGCCCCAACCTACGGGACGAGCAGTACTTC. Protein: CASSPNLRDEQYF.

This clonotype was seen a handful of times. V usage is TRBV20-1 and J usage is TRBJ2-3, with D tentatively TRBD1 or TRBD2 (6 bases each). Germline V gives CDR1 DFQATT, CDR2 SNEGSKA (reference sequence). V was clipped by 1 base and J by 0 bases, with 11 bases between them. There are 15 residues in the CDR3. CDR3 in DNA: TGCAGTGCTAGAGCCCGGGGGCGAAGCACAGATACGCAGTATTTT. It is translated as CSARARGRSTDTQYF.

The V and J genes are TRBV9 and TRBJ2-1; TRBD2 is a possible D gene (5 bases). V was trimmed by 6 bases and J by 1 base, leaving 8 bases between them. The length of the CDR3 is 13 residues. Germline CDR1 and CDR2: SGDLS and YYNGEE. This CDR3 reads CASNRESYNEQFF. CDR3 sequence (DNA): TGTGCCAGCAACCGGGAATCCTACAATGAGCAGTTCTTC.

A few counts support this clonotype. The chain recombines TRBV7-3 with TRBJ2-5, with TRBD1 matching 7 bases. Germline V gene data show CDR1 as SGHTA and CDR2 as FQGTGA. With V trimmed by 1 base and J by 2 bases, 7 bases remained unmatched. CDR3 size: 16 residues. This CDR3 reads CASSLSKGAWQETQYF. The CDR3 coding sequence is TGTGCCAGCAGCTTAAGCAAGGGGGCTTGGCAAGAGACCCAGTACTTC.

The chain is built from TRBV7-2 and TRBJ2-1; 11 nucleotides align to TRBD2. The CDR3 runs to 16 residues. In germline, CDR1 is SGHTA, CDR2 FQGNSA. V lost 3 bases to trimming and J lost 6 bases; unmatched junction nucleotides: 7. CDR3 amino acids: CASSFLAGGPLNEQFF. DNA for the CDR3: TGTGCCAGCAGCTTTTTAGCGGGGGGGCCTCTCAATGAGCAGTTCTTC.

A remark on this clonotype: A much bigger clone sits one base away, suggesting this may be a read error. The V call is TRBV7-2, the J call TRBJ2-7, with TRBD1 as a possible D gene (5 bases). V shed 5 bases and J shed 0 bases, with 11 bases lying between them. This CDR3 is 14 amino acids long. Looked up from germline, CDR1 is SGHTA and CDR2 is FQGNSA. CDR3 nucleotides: TGTGCCAGCAGCCCCCGCAGGGCCTCCTACGAGCAGTACTTC. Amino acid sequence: CASSPRRASYEQYF. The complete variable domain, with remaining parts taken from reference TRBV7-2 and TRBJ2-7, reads GAGVSQSPSNKVTEKGKDVELRCDPISGHTALYWYRQSLGQGLEFLIYFQGNSAPDKSGLPSDRFSAERTGGSVSTLTIQRTQQEDSAVYLCASSPRRASYEQYFGPGTRLTVT.